A selection of T cell receptor beta chains follows, all from one sample in a study of T cell changes during pregnancy in multiple sclerosis. TCRdb keeps only in-frame clones here, not all; method: immunoSEQ multiplex PCR. This sample carries 84,000 or so clones, 94% of them seen once, and the ten largest clones take more than 2%. Material: peripheral blood, obtained in the third trimester of pregnancy. Receptor source: a female donor with multiple sclerosis, enrolled in a pregnancy study. The CDR3 runs from the conserved cysteine through the conserved F or W. Clone size, where shown, is once, few, many, or a class for clones that have expanded.

j_call clone_size v_call cdr3_aa
TRBJ2-5 NA TRBV7-6 CASSPEGEETQYF
TRBJ1-3 NA TRBV6-5 CASRGPSGNTIYF
TRBJ1-1 NA TRBV28 CASCSQGTEAFF
TRBJ1-2 NA TRBV5-4 CASSPAGQGRYGYTF
TRBJ2-1 once TRBV18 CASSPPPGGRNEQFF
TRBJ1-2 once TRBV5-1 CASSLERDVYGYTF
TRBJ2-1 NA TRBV6-6 CASSFVVNEQFF
TRBJ2-1 NA TRBV14 CASSQDGRLAGGRTYNEQFF
TRBJ1-1 NA TRBV4-1 CASSQTRDRGITEAFF
TRBJ1-2 NA TRBV4-1 CASTPGGASGYTF
TRBJ2-3 NA TRBV7-3 CASSQSGGTPDTQYF
TRBJ2-5 NA TRBV15 CATSRDRGETQYF
TRBJ2-3 NA TRBV5-4 CASSPGSGRQRDTQYF
TRBJ2-6 once TRBV13 CASSLAGGAGANVLTF
TRBJ1-4 NA TRBV19 CASSSTGIVLRLFF
TRBJ2-5 NA TRBV7-3 CASSLGERETQYF
TRBJ2-2 NA TRBV5-4 CASRFRTGELFF
TRBJ1-4 NA TRBV9 CASSPSGGWVEKLFF
TRBJ2-7 NA TRBV9 CASSVASGNSYEQYF
TRBJ2-7 NA TRBV6-5 CASSYIVGQVVDEQYF
TRBJ2-1 NA TRBV7-2 CASSPADRSSYNEQFF
TRBJ1-6 NA TRBV19 CASSLLTGGDNSPLHF
TRBJ1-5 once TRBV5-6 CASSYHPGISNQPQHF
TRBJ1-2 NA TRBV13 CASIPQGFEGGYTF
TRBJ2-7 NA TRBV15 CATSRSRDRGQEQYF
TRBJ1-1 NA TRBV4-1 CASSRGQGTVEAFF
TRBJ1-2 NA TRBV18 CASSPGDRIAYGYTF
TRBJ2-1 NA TRBV5-1 CASSHSLGDTYNEQFF
TRBJ2-1 NA TRBV4-2 CASSRGPDEQFF
TRBJ2-7 once TRBV6-5 CASTGTGPAEQYF
TRBJ2-1 NA TRBV12-5 CASGLVSRDEQFF
TRBJ2-1 NA TRBV5-5 CASSLTTGGHYNEQFF
TRBJ1-2 NA TRBV6-5 CASRGLYGYTF
TRBJ2-7 once TRBV14 CASSQVVGGFGYEQYF
TRBJ1-2 NA TRBV18 CASSPRFDSEPYGYTF
TRBJ2-2 NA TRBV7-9 CASSLAGGPGELFF
TRBJ2-6 NA TRBV9 CASSVTTGANVLTF